The rows below give T cell receptor beta chains drawn from one sample of a study of OX40 agonist ivuxolimab in advanced cancers. Repertoires were generated with immunoSEQ multiplex PCR, while TCRdb's copy carries only in-frame clones and drops some. This sample carries about 25,000 clones, about 86% of them seen once, and the ten largest clones take roughly 16%. The source material was CD4+ or CD8+ T cells sorted from blood, sampled in a trial of the OX40 agonist ivuxolimab. The receptors were sampled from an adult with an advanced solid tumor such as melanoma, head and neck, liver or kidney cancer. Both conserved end residues are part of each CDR3. The order of the fields is D gene, clone size, V gene, J gene, CDR3 DNA, CDR3 protein. D genes are given only for firm matches. For some rows the clone size is stated as once, few or many, or as a class when expanded; others skip it.

d_gene: -
abundance: -
v_gene: TRBV7-8
j_gene: TRBJ1-5
CDR3nt: TGTGCCAGCAGCTTAAGGGGGGCCCTCAATCAGCCCCAGCATTTT
CDR3aa: CASSLRGALNQPQHF

d_gene: TRBD1
abundance: -
v_gene: TRBV11-2
j_gene: TRBJ1-2
CDR3nt: TGTGCCAGCAGCTTAGACGCCTTTCGGGACAGCTATGGCTACACCTTC
CDR3aa: CASSLDAFRDSYGYTF

d_gene: -
abundance: few
v_gene: TRBV7-9
j_gene: TRBJ2-3
CDR3nt: TGTGCCAGCAGCTTAGAGCGGATTAGCACAGATACGCAGTATTTT
CDR3aa: CASSLERISTDTQYF

d_gene: TRBD2
abundance: -
v_gene: TRBV6-1
j_gene: TRBJ2-7
CDR3nt: TGTGCCAGCAGTGAACAGACTAGCGGGGGGGCCGACGAGCAGTACTTC
CDR3aa: CASSEQTSGGADEQYF

d_gene: TRBD2
abundance: -
v_gene: TRBV4-1
j_gene: TRBJ2-7
CDR3nt: TGCGCCAGCAGCCAAGGGACTAGCGGGCGCTCAGGGAACGAGCAGTACTTC
CDR3aa: CASSQGTSGRSGNEQYF

d_gene: -
abundance: -
v_gene: TRBV30
j_gene: TRBJ1-1
CDR3nt: TGTGCCTGGAGTGTACTTGAGACCAACACTGAAGCTTTCTTT
CDR3aa: CAWSVLETNTEAFF

d_gene: -
abundance: -
v_gene: TRBV6-6
j_gene: TRBJ1-6
CDR3nt: TGTGCCAGCAGTTACGGGGGGGCTTTTGGTTCACCCCTCCACTTT
CDR3aa: CASSYGGAFGSPLHF

d_gene: TRBD1
abundance: -
v_gene: TRBV18
j_gene: TRBJ2-5
CDR3nt: TGTGCCAGCTCATCGGACAGGGAAGCTGAGACCCAGTACTTC
CDR3aa: CASSSDREAETQYF

d_gene: TRBD2
abundance: -
v_gene: TRBV28
j_gene: TRBJ2-7
CDR3nt: TGTGCCAGCAGGCCCGGGACTAGCGGGCTCTCCTACGAGCAGTACTTC
CDR3aa: CASRPGTSGLSYEQYF

d_gene: TRBD1
abundance: few
v_gene: TRBV28
j_gene: TRBJ2-7
CDR3nt: TGTGCCAGCAGTCTCGGACAGGGCCCCTACGAGCAGTACTTC
CDR3aa: CASSLGQGPYEQYF

d_gene: -
abundance: -
v_gene: TRBV20-1
j_gene: TRBJ2-7
CDR3nt: TGCAGTGCTAGAATGGGATACGAGCAGTACTTC
CDR3aa: CSARMGYEQYF

d_gene: TRBD2
abundance: -
v_gene: TRBV6-5
j_gene: TRBJ2-7
CDR3nt: TGTGCCAGCAAACCGGGACTAGCGGGATACGAGCAGTACTTC
CDR3aa: CASKPGLAGYEQYF

d_gene: -
abundance: -
v_gene: TRBV6-6
j_gene: TRBJ2-3
CDR3nt: TGTGCCAGCAGTTACTCGCACACAGATACGCAGTATTTT
CDR3aa: CASSYSHTDTQYF

d_gene: -
abundance: -
v_gene: TRBV4-2
j_gene: TRBJ1-1
CDR3nt: TGTGCCAGCAGCCTCCGGAGGCCGAACACTGAAGCTTTCTTT
CDR3aa: CASSLRRPNTEAFF

d_gene: -
abundance: -
v_gene: TRBV7-9
j_gene: TRBJ2-3
CDR3nt: TGTGCCAGCAGCTTAGAAAGAGTGTCCACAGATACGCAGTATTTT
CDR3aa: CASSLERVSTDTQYF

d_gene: -
abundance: -
v_gene: TRBV4-1
j_gene: TRBJ2-7
CDR3nt: TGCGCCAGCAGCGCCGACCGATATGGGGCGGACGAGCAGTACTTC
CDR3aa: CASSADRYGADEQYF

d_gene: TRBD1
abundance: -
v_gene: TRBV6-5
j_gene: TRBJ2-7
CDR3nt: TGTGCCAGCAGCCCACCGACAGGGTACCACGAGCAGTACTTC
CDR3aa: CASSPPTGYHEQYF

d_gene: -
abundance: once
v_gene: TRBV6-1
j_gene: TRBJ2-7
CDR3nt: TGTGCCGCAGGGACGGGGACCTACGAGCAGTACTTC
CDR3aa: CAAGTGTYEQYF

d_gene: -
abundance: few
v_gene: TRBV13
j_gene: TRBJ2-5
CDR3nt: TGTGCCAGCAGCTTAGAAGCGGACCAAGAGACCCAGTACTTC
CDR3aa: CASSLEADQETQYF

d_gene: -
abundance: -
v_gene: TRBV7-2
j_gene: TRBJ2-2
CDR3nt: TGTGCCAGCAGCTTGCGATGGGACTTCTACACCGGGGAGCTGTTTTTT
CDR3aa: CASSLRWDFYTGELFF

d_gene: TRBD1
abundance: once
v_gene: TRBV15
j_gene: TRBJ2-7
CDR3nt: TGTGCCACCAGCCGCCGGGACAGGGGGCCCTACGAGCAGTACTTC
CDR3aa: CATSRRDRGPYEQYF

d_gene: -
abundance: -
v_gene: TRBV18
j_gene: TRBJ1-1
CDR3nt: TGTGCCAGCTCACCGCTTGGGGCTTCGAACACTGAAGCTTTCTTT
CDR3aa: CASSPLGASNTEAFF

d_gene: TRBD1
abundance: -
v_gene: TRBV2
j_gene: TRBJ1-2
CDR3nt: TGTGCCAGCTTCCTAAGGGGACAGGCCAATGGCTACACCTTC
CDR3aa: CASFLRGQANGYTF

d_gene: -
abundance: -
v_gene: TRBV4-3
j_gene: TRBJ2-5
CDR3nt: TGCGCCAGCAGCCAAGAGGTGGGGCTAGCTGTACAAGAGACCCAGTACTTC
CDR3aa: CASSQEVGLAVQETQYF

d_gene: -
abundance: -
v_gene: TRBV7-8
j_gene: TRBJ2-5
CDR3nt: TGTGCCAGCAGCTTAGAGTACAGGTTTACAGAGACCCAGTACTTC
CDR3aa: CASSLEYRFTETQYF

d_gene: TRBD2
abundance: -
v_gene: TRBV11-2
j_gene: TRBJ2-1
CDR3nt: TGTGCCAGCAGCGGCATACTAGCGGGGGCAGAACGCAATGAGCAGTTCTTC
CDR3aa: CASSGILAGAERNEQFF

d_gene: -
abundance: -
v_gene: TRBV4-1
j_gene: TRBJ2-1
CDR3nt: TGCGCCAGCAGCCAAGATAACGAGAGTGAGCAGTTCTTC
CDR3aa: CASSQDNESEQFF

d_gene: -
abundance: large
v_gene: TRBV12-5
j_gene: TRBJ1-1
CDR3nt: TGTGCTAGTGGTTTGGTACGTGAGAACACTGAAGCTTTCTTT
CDR3aa: CASGLVRENTEAFF

d_gene: -
abundance: -
v_gene: TRBV5-1
j_gene: TRBJ1-2
CDR3nt: TGCGCCAGCAGCCCCGACCTGTCCGGGAAAGGCTACACCTTC
CDR3aa: CASSPDLSGKGYTF

d_gene: TRBD2
abundance: -
v_gene: TRBV7-8
j_gene: TRBJ2-3
CDR3nt: TGTGCCAGCAGCCCGCCTAGCGGGAGTCCAGATACGCAGTATTTT
CDR3aa: CASSPPSGSPDTQYF

d_gene: -
abundance: few
v_gene: TRBV29-1
j_gene: TRBJ2-7
CDR3nt: TGCAGCGTTGAACTCGAGGGGTCTTACGAGCAGTACTTC
CDR3aa: CSVELEGSYEQYF

d_gene: -
abundance: -
v_gene: TRBV7-2
j_gene: TRBJ2-1
CDR3nt: TGTGCCAGCAGCTTAGGGGCAGGGATATACAATGAGCAGTTCTTC
CDR3aa: CASSLGAGIYNEQFF

d_gene: TRBD1
abundance: -
v_gene: TRBV6-6
j_gene: TRBJ2-7
CDR3nt: TGTGCCAGCAGTTTGACAGGGGGATCCTACGAGCAGTACTTC
CDR3aa: CASSLTGGSYEQYF